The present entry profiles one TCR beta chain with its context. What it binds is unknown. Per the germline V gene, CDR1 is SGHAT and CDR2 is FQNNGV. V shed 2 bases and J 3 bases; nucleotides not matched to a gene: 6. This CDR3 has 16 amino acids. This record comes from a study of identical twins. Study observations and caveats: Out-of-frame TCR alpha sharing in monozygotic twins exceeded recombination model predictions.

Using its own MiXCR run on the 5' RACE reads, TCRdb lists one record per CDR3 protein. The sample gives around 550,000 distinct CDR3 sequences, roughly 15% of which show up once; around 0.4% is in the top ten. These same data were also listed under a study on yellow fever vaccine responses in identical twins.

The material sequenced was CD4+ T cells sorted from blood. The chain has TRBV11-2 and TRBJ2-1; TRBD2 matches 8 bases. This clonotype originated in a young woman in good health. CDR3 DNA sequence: TGTGCCAGCAGCTTACTCAGCGGGGGATTCTACAATGAGCAGTTCTTC. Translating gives CASSLLSGGFYNEQFF.